This record looks at one T cell receptor beta chain sequence and its context. Its antigen is not known. The sample originates from a study of monozygotic twins with inflammatory bowel disease. This CDR3 region has 16 residues. The germline V gene has CDR1 SEHNR and CDR2 FQNEAQ (reference sequence). General observations from the study: Part of the variability in patient repertoires may have come from differing immunosuppressive treatments.

Blood, approximately 2.3 ml, was drawn per donor. TCRalpha and TCRbeta cDNA went through two nested PCRs of approximately 17 and 9 cycles. TCRdb processed the 5' RACE reads again and assigns one entry to each CDR3 protein, with no DNA. The sample is made up of about 450,000 distinct CDR3 sequences, and the top ten hold about 2.3% of it. V and J are TRBV7-9 and TRBJ2-4; no DNA is available, so the TRBD2 call from TCRdb remains unchecked. The sample taken for sequencing was blood. This receptor was taken from a human donor with ulcerative colitis or Crohn's disease, or a healthy co-twin of an affected twin (not recorded which). CDR3 loop: CASSPGLAVAKNIQYF.